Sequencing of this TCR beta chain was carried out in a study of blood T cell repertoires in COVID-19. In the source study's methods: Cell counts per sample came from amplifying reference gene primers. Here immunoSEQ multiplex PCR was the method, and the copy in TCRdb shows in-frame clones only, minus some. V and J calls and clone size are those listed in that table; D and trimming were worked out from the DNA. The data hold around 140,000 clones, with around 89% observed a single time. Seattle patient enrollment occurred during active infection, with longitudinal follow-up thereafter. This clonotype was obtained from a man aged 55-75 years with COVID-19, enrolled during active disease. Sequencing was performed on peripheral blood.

For the CDR3, the DNA is TGCAGCTTAACTGACAGAATGAACACTGAAGCTTTCTTT. Translated: CSLTDRMNTEAFF. J is TRBJ1-1 and V is TRBV29-1; the D gene is possibly TRBD1 (5 bases). The CDR3 spans 13 residues. Looked up from germline, CDR1 is SQVTM and CDR2 is ANQGSEA. V was trimmed by 8 bases and J by 0 bases, leaving 13 bases between them.